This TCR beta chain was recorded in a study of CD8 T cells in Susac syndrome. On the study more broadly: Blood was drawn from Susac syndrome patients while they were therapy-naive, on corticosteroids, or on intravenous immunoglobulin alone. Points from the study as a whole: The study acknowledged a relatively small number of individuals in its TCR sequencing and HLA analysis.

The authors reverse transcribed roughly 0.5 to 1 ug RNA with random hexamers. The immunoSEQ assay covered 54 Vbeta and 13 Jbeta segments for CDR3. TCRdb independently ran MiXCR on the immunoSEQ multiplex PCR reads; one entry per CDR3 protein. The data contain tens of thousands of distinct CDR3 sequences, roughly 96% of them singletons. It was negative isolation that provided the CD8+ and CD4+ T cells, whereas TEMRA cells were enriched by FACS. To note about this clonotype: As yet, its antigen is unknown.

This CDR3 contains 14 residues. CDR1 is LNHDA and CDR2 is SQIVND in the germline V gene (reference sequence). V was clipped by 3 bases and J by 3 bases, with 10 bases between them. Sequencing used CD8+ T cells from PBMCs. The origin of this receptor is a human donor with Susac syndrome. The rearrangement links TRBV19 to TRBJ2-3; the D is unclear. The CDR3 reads CASSIDPGTDTQYF. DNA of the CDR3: TGTGCCAGTAGTATTGATCCTGGGACAGATACGCAGTATTTT.